Following are 8 T cell receptor beta chains from one sample sequenced in a study of read filtering for tumor transcriptome and immune sequencing. Molecular barcoded adaptors covering alpha/delta and beta/gamma chains were used on roughly 400 ng RNA. TCRdb called the reads again in MiXCR, with one record for every CDR3 protein. The sample lists about 63,000 distinct CDR3 sequences; approximately 15% were seen once. The sample consisted of a population of CD138-negative cells sorted from bone marrow. The source is a donor aged 40 or over with multiple myeloma.

This clonotype was counted many times. The chain joins TRBV9 to TRBJ2-7; D perhaps matches TRBD1 (5 bases). V was cut by 4 bases and J by 5 bases, with 16 bases left in between. The CDR3 spans 14 residues. Germline values: CDR1 SGDLS, CDR2 YYNGEE. This CDR3 reads CASSPDILPNEQYF. The CDR3, as DNA: TGTGCCAGCAGCCCGGACATTCTCCCCAACGAGCAGTACTTC.

Points on this clonotype: This may arise from a read error, as a much more abundant clone is one base away. It is likely a read error, because the conserved phenylalanine at the end of the CDR3 is missing. This chain links TRBV29-1 with TRBJ1-2; TRBD1 agrees at 11 bases. The ends lost 7 bases at V and 7 bases at J; junction bases unmatched: 8. The CDR3 contains 13 residues. Germline CDR1 SQVTM, CDR2 ANQGSEA. The CDR3 loop is CSARSDRGLGYTS. CDR3 nucleotides: TGCAGCGCCAGATCGGACAGGGGGCTTGGCTACACCTCC.

This clonotype was observed a few times. The chain has TRBV14 and TRBJ2-7; D is possibly TRBD1 (6 bases). CDR3 length equals 16 residues. V shed 2 bases and J shed 2 bases, with 16 bases lying between them. Germline V gene sequence: CDR1 SGHDN, CDR2 FVKESK. CDR3 DNA: TGTGCCAGCAGCCAAATCACCGGGACACACGCCTACGAGCAGTACTTC. It is translated as CASSQITGTHAYEQYF. The full variable domain, in which reference TRBV14 and TRBJ2-7 provide the parts outside the CDR3, is EAGVTQFPSHSVIEKGQTVTLRCDPISGHDNLYWYRRVMGKEIKFLLHFVKESKQDESGMPNNRFLAERTGGTYSTLKVQPAELEDSGVYFCASSQITGTHAYEQYFGPGTRLTVT.

This clonotype was seen a handful of times. This clone may be a read error of a much larger clone one base away. The chain couples TRBV7-9 to TRBJ2-7, with 7 bases identical to TRBD2. CDR3 length equals 17 residues. Looked up from germline, CDR1 is SEHNR and CDR2 is FQNEAQ (reference sequence). V trimming: 1 base; J trimming: 1 base; junction bases outside the gene matches: 10. CDR3 region: CASSLEAGRRYSYEQYF. CDR3 bases: TGTGCCAGCAGCTTAGAAGCGGGAAGACGCTATTCCTACGAGCAGTACTTC. Together with reference TRBV7-9 and TRBJ2-7, the CDR3 gives the full variable domain: DTGVSQNPRHKITKRGQNVTFRCDPISEHNRLYWYRQTLGQGPEFLTYFQNEAQLEKSRLLSDRFSAERPKGSFSTLEIQRTEQGDSAMYLCASSLEAGRRYSYEQYFGPGTRLTVT.

This clonotype was seen more than once but under ten times. The rearrangement uses TRBV5-1 and TRBJ2-3; the D call may be TRBD1 or TRBD2 (6 bases each). V was shortened by 0 bases and J by 4 bases, with 12 bases between the two germline ends. This CDR3 contains 15 residues. Germline CDR1 is SGHRS and CDR2 is YFSETQ. The CDR3 region is CASSLEGRGPDTQYF. In nucleotides, the CDR3 is TGCGCCAGCAGCTTGGAGGGACGGGGGCCAGATACGCAGTATTTT.

This clonotype was counted many times. This chain uses TRBV7-9 with TRBJ2-7; a weak D match, TRBD1 (6 bases). Germline assignment: CDR1 SEHNR and CDR2 FQNEAQ (reference sequence). The CDR3 extends over 17 amino acids. The germline V and J ends were trimmed by 0 bases and 0 bases, with 15 bases remaining between them. CDR3 nucleotide sequence: TGTGCCAGCAGCTTAGCCCTACAGGGCCGTTTCTCCTACGAGCAGTACTTC. Its protein product is CASSLALQGRFSYEQYF. Combining the CDR3 with reference TRBV7-9 and TRBJ2-7 gives the whole variable domain DTGVSQNPRHKITKRGQNVTFRCDPISEHNRLYWYRQTLGQGPEFLTYFQNEAQLEKSRLLSDRFSAERPKGSFSTLEIQRTEQGDSAMYLCASSLALQGRFSYEQYFGPGTRLTVT.

This clonotype was recorded many times. The gene calls are TRBV7-2 and TRBJ2-7; D gene unclear. CDR1 SGHTA and CDR2 FQGNSA come from the germline V gene. There are 13 residues in the CDR3. Trimming pared 1 base from V and 1 base from J, leaving 5 bases between. DNA for the CDR3: TGTGCCAGCAGCTTAGTACAGTCCTACGAGCAGTACTTC. Residues: CASSLVQSYEQYF.

The sample holds many counts of this clonotype. J is TRBJ2-2 and V is TRBV7-9; 7 positions agree with TRBD2. Trimming cost V 4 bases and J 6 bases; bases outside gene matches: 8. This CDR3 is 15 amino acids long. Germline CDR1 is SEHNR and CDR2 is FQNEAQ (reference sequence). The CDR3 sequence is CASSYGAGEPGELFF. Here the CDR3 DNA reads TGTGCCAGCAGCTACGGGGCGGGAGAGCCCGGGGAGCTGTTTTTT.